A selection of T cell receptor beta chains follows, all from one sample in a study of identifying expanded T cells in peripheral blood. Sequenced by immunoSEQ multiplex PCR; TCRdb stores in-frame clones only, minus some. The table has just over 90,000 clones, 88% seen once; the top ten hold around 4.3%. The sequenced sample consisted of blood. The receptors stem from a person aged 18 to 70 in good health. Both conserved end residues are part of each CDR3. Fields, in order: clone size, J gene, D gene, V gene, CDR3 DNA, CDR3 protein. A D gene is named only where the DNA matches it firmly. Clone sizes are given selectively: once, few, many, or a class where the clone is expanded.

>.|TRBJ2-5|TRBD2|TRBV28
TGTGCCAGCAGTTCTAGCGGGGGGGTGAAGACCCAGTACTTC
CASSSSGGVKTQYF
>once|TRBJ2-1|TRBD2|TRBV15
TGTGCCACCAGCAGAGTTAAGAGACTAGCGGGATACAATGAGCAGTTCTTC
CATSRVKRLAGYNEQFF
>.|TRBJ2-7|TRBD2|TRBV11-2
TGTGCCAGCAGACTCACTAGCGGGAGGGCCGAGCAGTACTTC
CASRLTSGRAEQYF
>.|TRBJ2-5|.|TRBV5-1
TGCGCCAGCAGCCGGGGGTTGGTCCGCCAAGAGACCCAGTACTTC
CASSRGLVRQETQYF
>.|TRBJ2-2|.|TRBV12-5
TGTGCTAGTGGTTTGGGGAACACCGGGGAGCTGTTTTTT
CASGLGNTGELFF
>.|TRBJ2-7|.|TRBV6-6
TGTGCCAGCAGCCGGTACTCCAGAGACGAGCAGTACTTC
CASSRYSRDEQYF
>.|TRBJ1-1|.|TRBV5-6
TGTGCCAGCAGCGACCTGGGGCGGTTAAACACTGAAGCTTTCTTT
CASSDLGRLNTEAFF
>.|TRBJ2-3|TRBD2|TRBV6-4
TGTGCCAGCAGTGACTCGACTAGCGGGGGGGATACGCAGTATTTT
CASSDSTSGGDTQYF
>.|TRBJ2-5|.|TRBV27
TGTGCCAGCAGTTTATCGGGGGAGACCCAGTACTTC
CASSLSGETQYF
>.|TRBJ1-6|TRBD1|TRBV19
TGTGCCAGTAGTCAGGGGGACAGGGTGGCATCACCCCTCCACTTT
CASSQGDRVASPLHF
>once|TRBJ2-7|.|TRBV7-9
TGTGCCAGCAGCCTCGGACAGCTCTCCTACGAGCAGTACTTC
CASSLGQLSYEQYF
>few|TRBJ2-4|.|TRBV4-3
TGCGCCAGCAGCCAGAGCAGGGGAACCAAAAACATTCAGTACTTC
CASSQSRGTKNIQYF
>.|TRBJ2-1|.|TRBV18
TGTGCCAGCTCACCACCATCGATCGGTTATGAGCAGTTCTTC
CASSPPSIGYEQFF
>.|TRBJ2-5|.|TRBV19
TGTGCCAGTAGTAAGGAGGGTTATGAATCCGGGGAAGAGACCCAGTACTTC
CASSKEGYESGEETQYF
>.|TRBJ1-2|.|TRBV28
TGTGCCAGCAGTCAGGGTCTGAATGGCTACACCTTC
CASSQGLNGYTF
>.|TRBJ1-1|.|TRBV11-2
TGTGCCAGCAGCTTATCAGGTTTTAATATGAACACTGAAGCTTTCTTT
CASSLSGFNMNTEAFF
>.|TRBJ2-3|.|TRBV7-2
TGTGCCAGCAGCTTAGGAGGGGGGAGAGATACGCAGTATTTT
CASSLGGGRDTQYF
>.|TRBJ1-2|.|TRBV7-9
TGTGCCAGCAGAATAGGGTTTGGCTACACCTTC
CASRIGFGYTF
>.|TRBJ2-5|.|TRBV6-5
TGTGCCAGCAGTTACCTGGGGGCTACCGGGGAGACCCAGTACTTC
CASSYLGATGETQYF
>once|TRBJ2-1|.|TRBV28
TGTGCCAGCAGTCCCCGACCCTCCGACGAGCAGTTCTTC
CASSPRPSDEQFF
>.|TRBJ2-4|.|TRBV21-1
TGTGCCAGCAGCAAAGCGGGGAGGGACGGTTTAGCCAAAAACATTCAGTACTTC
CASSKAGRDGLAKNIQYF
>.|TRBJ2-7|TRBD1|TRBV6-1
TGTGCCAGCCAGACCGGGACAGGGGGCTCCGTCGAGCAGTACTTC
CASQTGTGGSVEQYF
>.|TRBJ2-7|.|TRBV27
TGTGCCAGCAGTTTGGTGGGATCCTACGAGCAGTACTTC
CASSLVGSYEQYF
>.|TRBJ2-7|.|TRBV5-4
TGTGCCAGCAGCTTGGGACGTGCCTACGAGCAGTACTTC
CASSLGRAYEQYF
>.|TRBJ1-2|.|TRBV7-2
TGTGCCAGCAGCTTAGGGTCCAATGGCTACACCTTC
CASSLGSNGYTF
>.|TRBJ1-2|.|TRBV29-1
TGCAGCGTTGCTGACCGCCTTAACTATGGCTACACCTTC
CSVADRLNYGYTF
>.|TRBJ2-3|.|TRBV7-3
TGTGCCAGCAGCTACGGACAGGGAGGGCATACGCAGTATTTT
CASSYGQGGHTQYF
>few|TRBJ2-3|TRBD1|TRBV29-1
TGCAGCGTTGAAGAAGGGGGCAACACAGATACGCAGTATTTT
CSVEEGGNTDTQYF
>.|TRBJ2-7|.|TRBV28
TGTGCCAGCAGTTTGAACGGCTACGAGCAGTACTTC
CASSLNGYEQYF
>.|TRBJ2-7|TRBD2|TRBV25-1
TGTGCCAGTAACGGACTAGCGGGAGGTAAAGACTACGAGCAGTACTTC
CASNGLAGGKDYEQYF
>.|TRBJ2-3|.|TRBV5-5
TGTGCCAGCAGCCTCCCTTCTGGCACAGATACGCAGTATTTT
CASSLPSGTDTQYF
>.|TRBJ2-7|TRBD2|TRBV27
TGTGCCAGCAGTTTATCATTTAGCGGGAGTTACGAGCAGTACTTC
CASSLSFSGSYEQYF
>once|TRBJ1-4|TRBD1|TRBV11-1
TGTGCCAGCAGCCAACCAGGGGGGGACAATGAAAAACTGTTTTTT
CASSQPGGDNEKLFF